Reported below is one T cell receptor beta chain. Its antigen is not yet known. No base-level quality is on record; no much larger clone is a single base apart. Trimming leaves V shorter by 5 bases and J shorter by 5 bases, with the junction holding 3 bases beyond the gene matches. Inclusive of the bounding cysteine and phenylalanine, the CDR3 is 15 residues long. Only CDR3 DNA remains: 45 bases, in frame from the first base. CDR1 and CDR2, looked up from the germline V gene (reference sequence), are MNHEY and SMNVEV. The method behind the library was the immunoSEQ multiplex PCR assay. TCRdb took over this immuneACCESS table, retaining in-frame rearrangements with V and J assigned. Such tables are incomplete; in checked studies, under half of the missing clones stem from an unresolved V gene, and the remainder is unexplained. The sample includes 100,000 to 150,000 clones, with about 92% observed a single time. The ten top clones hold around 0.52% of the sample.

The entry originates in a study of control samples from healthy donors and cancer patients (TCRdb year 2020). The rearranged segments are TRBV27 and TRBJ2-3; TRBD2 aligns with 14 central bases. The receptor comes from a man of 80 years or more with head and neck cancer. The sample taken for sequencing was PBMCs. Read as DNA, the sequence is TGTGCCAGCAGTCCTGGGACTAGCGGGAGAGATACGCAGTATTTT. Translated, it reads CASSPGTSGRDTQYF.